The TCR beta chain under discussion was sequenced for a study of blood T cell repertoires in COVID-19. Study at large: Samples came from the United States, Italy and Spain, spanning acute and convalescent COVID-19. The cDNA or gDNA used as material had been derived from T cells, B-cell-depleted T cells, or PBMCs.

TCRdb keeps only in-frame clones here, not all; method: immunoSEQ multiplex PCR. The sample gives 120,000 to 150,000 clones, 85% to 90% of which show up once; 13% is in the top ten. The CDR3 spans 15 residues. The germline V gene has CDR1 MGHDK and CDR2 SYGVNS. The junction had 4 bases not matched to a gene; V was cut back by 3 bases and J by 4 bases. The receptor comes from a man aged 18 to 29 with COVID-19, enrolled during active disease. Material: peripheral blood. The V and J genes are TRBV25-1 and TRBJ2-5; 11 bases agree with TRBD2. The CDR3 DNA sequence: TGTGCCAGCAGTGACCTAGCGGGAGGTCTAGAGACCCAGTACTTC. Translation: CASSDLAGGLETQYF. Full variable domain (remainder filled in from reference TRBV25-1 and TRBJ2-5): EADIYQTPRYLVIGTGKKITLECSQTMGHDKMYWYQQDPGMELHLIHYSYGVNSTEKGDLSSESTVSRIRTEHFPLTLESARPSHTSQYLCASSDLAGGLETQYFGPGTRLLVL.